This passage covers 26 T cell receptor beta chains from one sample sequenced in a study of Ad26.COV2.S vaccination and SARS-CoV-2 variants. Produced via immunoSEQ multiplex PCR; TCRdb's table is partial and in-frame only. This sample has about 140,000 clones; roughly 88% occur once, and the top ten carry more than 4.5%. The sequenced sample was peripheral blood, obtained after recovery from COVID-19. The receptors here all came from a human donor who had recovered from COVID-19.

CDR3 sequence: CASSPLGGAEAFF. DNA for the CDR3: TGTGCCAGCTCACCTCTCGGGGGTGCTGAAGCTTTCTTT. The chain couples TRBV18 to TRBJ1-1; TRBD1 might be the D (5 bases). The ends were cut back, 3 bases at V and 6 bases at J, with 11 bases in the middle. The CDR3 has 13 residues. Germline V gene data show CDR1 as KGHSH and CDR2 as LQKENI. Filled out from reference TRBV18 and TRBJ1-1, the complete variable domain reads NAGVMQNPRHLVRRRGQEARLRCSPMKGHSHVYWYRQLPEEGLKFMVYLQKENIIDESGMPKERFSAEFPKEGPSILRIQQVVRGDSAAYFCASSPLGGAEAFFGQGTRLTVV.

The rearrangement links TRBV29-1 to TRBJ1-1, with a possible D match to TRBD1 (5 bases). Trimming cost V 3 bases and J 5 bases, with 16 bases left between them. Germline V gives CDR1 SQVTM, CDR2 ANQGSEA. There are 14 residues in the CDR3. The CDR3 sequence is CSVEGRLTETEAFF. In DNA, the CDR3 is TGCAGCGTTGAGGGGCGGCTTACGGAGACTGAAGCTTTCTTT.

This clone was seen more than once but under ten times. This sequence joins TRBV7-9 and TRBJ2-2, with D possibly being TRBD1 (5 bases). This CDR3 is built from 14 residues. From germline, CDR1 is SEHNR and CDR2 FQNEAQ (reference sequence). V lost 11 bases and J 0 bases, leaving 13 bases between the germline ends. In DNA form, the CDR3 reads TGTGCCGGCTGGGGCAGGGCGAACACCGGGGAGCTGTTTTTT. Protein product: CAGWGRANTGELFF.

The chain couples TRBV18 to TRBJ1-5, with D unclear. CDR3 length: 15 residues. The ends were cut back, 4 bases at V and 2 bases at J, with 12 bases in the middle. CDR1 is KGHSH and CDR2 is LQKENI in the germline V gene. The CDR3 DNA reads TGTGCCAGCTCACGCGACCCCGAGGGCAATCAGCCCCAGCATTTT. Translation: CASSRDPEGNQPQHF.

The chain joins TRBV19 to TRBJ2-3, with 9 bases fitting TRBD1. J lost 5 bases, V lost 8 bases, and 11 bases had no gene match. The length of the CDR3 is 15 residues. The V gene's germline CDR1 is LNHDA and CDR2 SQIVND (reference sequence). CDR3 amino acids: CASSGQGGLGDTQYF. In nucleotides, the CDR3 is TGTGCCAGTTCGGGACAGGGAGGGTTGGGAGATACGCAGTATTTT. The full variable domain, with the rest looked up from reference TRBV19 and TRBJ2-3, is DGGITQSPKYLFRKEGQNVTLSCEQNLNHDAMYWYRQDPGQGLRLIYYSQIVNDFQKGDIAEGYSVSREKKESFPLTVTSAQKNPTAFYLCASSGQGGLGDTQYFGPGTRLTVL.

The CDR3, as DNA: TGTGCCACCTGGACAGGGGGGATGATGAACACTGAAGCTTTCTTT. This encodes CATWTGGMMNTEAFF. V and J are TRBV28 and TRBJ1-1; 10 nucleotides line up with TRBD1. In germline, CDR1 is MDHEN, CDR2 SYDVKM. This CDR3 comprises 15 residues. J lost 0 bases, V lost 10 bases, and 8 bases had no gene match.

CDR3 DNA sequence: TGTGCCAGCAGTTTAGGGGGGCTGGGGGCCAACGTCCTGACTTTC. Translating it yields CASSLGGLGANVLTF. The J gene is TRBJ2-6, the V gene TRBV6-5; the D call may be TRBD1 or TRBD2 (6 bases each). This CDR3 has 15 amino acids. Germline lookup yields CDR1 MNHEY and CDR2 SVGAGI. Trimming left V 4 bases short and J 4 bases short, with 11 bases between.

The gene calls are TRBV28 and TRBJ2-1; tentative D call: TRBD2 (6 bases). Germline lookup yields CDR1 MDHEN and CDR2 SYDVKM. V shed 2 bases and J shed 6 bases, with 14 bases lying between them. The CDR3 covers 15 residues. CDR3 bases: TGTGCCAGCAGTTTACGCGAACTAGCCGTCAATGAGCAGTTCTTC. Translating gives CASSLRELAVNEQFF.

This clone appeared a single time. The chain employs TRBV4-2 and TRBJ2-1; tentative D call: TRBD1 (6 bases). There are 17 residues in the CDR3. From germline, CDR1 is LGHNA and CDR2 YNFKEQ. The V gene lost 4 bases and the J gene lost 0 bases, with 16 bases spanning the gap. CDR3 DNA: TGTGCCAGCAGCCTGTATCTGACGGACAGCTCCTACAATGAGCAGTTCTTC. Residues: CASSLYLTDSSYNEQFF.

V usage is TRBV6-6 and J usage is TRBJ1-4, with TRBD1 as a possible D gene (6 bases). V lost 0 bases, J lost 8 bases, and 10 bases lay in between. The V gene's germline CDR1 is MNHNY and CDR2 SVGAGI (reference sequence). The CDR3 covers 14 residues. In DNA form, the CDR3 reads TGTGCCAGCAGTTACTCCGGGGGGCAAGAAAAACTGTTTTTT. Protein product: CASSYSGGQEKLFF.

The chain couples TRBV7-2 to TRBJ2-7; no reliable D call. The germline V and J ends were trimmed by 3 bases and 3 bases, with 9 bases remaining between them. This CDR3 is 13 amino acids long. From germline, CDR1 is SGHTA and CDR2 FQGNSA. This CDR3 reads CASSFDTRYEQYF. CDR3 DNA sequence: TGTGCCAGCAGCTTCGACACCCGCTACGAGCAGTACTTC. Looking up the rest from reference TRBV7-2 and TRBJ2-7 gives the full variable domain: GAGVSQSPSNKVTEKGKDVELRCDPISGHTALYWYRQSLGQGLEFLIYFQGNSAPDKSGLPSDRFSAERTGGSVSTLTIQRTQQEDSAVYLCASSFDTRYEQYFGPGTRLTVT.

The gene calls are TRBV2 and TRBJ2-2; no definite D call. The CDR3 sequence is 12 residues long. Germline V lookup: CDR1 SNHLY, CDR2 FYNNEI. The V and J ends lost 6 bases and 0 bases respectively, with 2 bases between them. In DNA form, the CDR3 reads TGTGCCAGCAGACCGAACACCGGGGAGCTGTTTTTT. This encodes CASRPNTGELFF.

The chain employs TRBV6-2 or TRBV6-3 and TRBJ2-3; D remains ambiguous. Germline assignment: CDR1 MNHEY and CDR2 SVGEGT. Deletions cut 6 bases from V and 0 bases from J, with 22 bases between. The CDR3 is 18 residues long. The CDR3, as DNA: TGTGCCAGCAGGTACAGAACAGCTGCTTATTCTAGCACAGATACGCAGTATTTT. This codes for CASRYRTAAYSSTDTQYF.

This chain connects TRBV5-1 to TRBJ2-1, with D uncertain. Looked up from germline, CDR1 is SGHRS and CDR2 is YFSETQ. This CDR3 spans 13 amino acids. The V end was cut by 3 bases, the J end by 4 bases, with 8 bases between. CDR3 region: CASSSDLYNEQFF. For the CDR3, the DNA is TGCGCCAGCAGCTCTGACCTTTACAATGAGCAGTTCTTC.

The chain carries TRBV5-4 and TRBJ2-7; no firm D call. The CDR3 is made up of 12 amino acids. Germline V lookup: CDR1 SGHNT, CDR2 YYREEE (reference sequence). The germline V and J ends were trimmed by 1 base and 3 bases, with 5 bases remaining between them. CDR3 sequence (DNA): TGTGCCAGCAGCTTGAAAGGCTACGAGCAGTACTTC. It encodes CASSLKGYEQYF.

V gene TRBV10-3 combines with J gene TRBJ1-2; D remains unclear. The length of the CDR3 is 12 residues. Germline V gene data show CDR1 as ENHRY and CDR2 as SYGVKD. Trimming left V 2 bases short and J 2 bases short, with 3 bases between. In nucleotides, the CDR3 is TGTGCCATCAGTGAGGGGAACTATGGCTACACCTTC. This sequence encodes CAISEGNYGYTF.

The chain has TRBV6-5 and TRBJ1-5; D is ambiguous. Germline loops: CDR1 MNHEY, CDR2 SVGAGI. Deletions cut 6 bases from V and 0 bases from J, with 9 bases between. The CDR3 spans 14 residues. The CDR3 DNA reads TGTGCCAGCAGCCCAGACGATAGCAATCAGCCCCAGCATTTT. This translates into CASSPDDSNQPQHF.

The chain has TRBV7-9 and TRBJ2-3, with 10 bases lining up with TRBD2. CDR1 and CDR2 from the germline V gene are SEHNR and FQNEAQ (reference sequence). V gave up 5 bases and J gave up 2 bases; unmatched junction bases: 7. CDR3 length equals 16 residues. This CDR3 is CASSPLAGASTDTQYF. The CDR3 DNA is TGTGCCAGCAGCCCCCTAGCGGGGGCCTCCACAGATACGCAGTATTTT.

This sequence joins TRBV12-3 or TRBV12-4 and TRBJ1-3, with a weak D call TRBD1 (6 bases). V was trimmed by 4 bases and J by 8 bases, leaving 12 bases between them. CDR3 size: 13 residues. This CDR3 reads CASSSRGADTIYF. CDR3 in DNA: TGTGCCAGCAGTTCCAGGGGAGCAGACACCATATATTTT.

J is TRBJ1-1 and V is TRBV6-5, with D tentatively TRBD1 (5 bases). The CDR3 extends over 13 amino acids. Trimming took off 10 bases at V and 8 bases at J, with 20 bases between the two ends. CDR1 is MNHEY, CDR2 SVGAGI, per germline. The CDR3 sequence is CATQQVPKVEAFF. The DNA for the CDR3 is TGTGCCACTCAACAGGTGCCGAAGGTAGAAGCTTTCTTT.

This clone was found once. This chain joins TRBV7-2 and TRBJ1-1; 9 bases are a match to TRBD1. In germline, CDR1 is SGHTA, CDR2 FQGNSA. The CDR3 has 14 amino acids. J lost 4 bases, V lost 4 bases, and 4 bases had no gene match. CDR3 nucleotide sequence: TGTGCCAGCAGCTGGGACAGGGAGGGCACTGAAGCTTTCTTT. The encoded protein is CASSWDREGTEAFF.

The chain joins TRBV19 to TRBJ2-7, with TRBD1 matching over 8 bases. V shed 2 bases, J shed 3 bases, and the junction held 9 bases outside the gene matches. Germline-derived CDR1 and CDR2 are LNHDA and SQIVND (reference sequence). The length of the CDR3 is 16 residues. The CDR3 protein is CASSISFDRGIYEQYF. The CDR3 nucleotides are TGTGCCAGTAGTATATCATTCGACAGGGGTATCTACGAGCAGTACTTC.

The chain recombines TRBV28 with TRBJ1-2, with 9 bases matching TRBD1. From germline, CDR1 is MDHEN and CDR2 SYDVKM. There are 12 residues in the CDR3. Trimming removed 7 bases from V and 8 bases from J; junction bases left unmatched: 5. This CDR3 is CASTLGTGGYTF. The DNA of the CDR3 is TGTGCCAGCACTCTTGGGACAGGGGGCTACACCTTC.

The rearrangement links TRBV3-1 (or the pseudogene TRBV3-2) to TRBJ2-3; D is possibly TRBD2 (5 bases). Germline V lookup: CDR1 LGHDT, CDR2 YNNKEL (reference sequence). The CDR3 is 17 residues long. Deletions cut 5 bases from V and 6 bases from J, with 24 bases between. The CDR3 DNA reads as TGTGCCAGCAGCTACAACCGGGGTACGGGCGTTAGCGATACGCAGTATTTT. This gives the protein CASSYNRGTGVSDTQYF.

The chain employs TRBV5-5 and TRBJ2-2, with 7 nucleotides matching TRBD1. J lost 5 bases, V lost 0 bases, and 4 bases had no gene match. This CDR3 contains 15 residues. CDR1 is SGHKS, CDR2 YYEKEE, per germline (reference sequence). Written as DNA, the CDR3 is TGTGCCAGCAGCTTGGGACAGGGTGGGACCGGGGAGCTGTTTTTT. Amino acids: CASSLGQGGTGELFF.

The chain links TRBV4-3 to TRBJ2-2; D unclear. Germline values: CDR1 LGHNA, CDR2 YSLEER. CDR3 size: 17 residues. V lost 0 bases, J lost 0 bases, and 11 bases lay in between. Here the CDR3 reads CASSQDILIANTGELFF. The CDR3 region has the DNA TGCGCCAGCAGCCAAGATATCCTCATCGCGAACACCGGGGAGCTGTTTTTT.